These T cell receptor beta chains were read from a single sample in a study of T cells after yellow fever vaccination. TCRdb ran MiXCR on the 5' RACE reads and lists one entry per CDR3 protein. The sample carries about 580,000 distinct CDR3 sequences, about 17% recorded once. The input for sequencing was PBMCs, taken 5 days after the first yellow fever vaccination. Receptor source: a man between 18 and 35 years old who received the YFV17D yellow fever vaccine. The CDR3 runs from the conserved cysteine through the conserved F or W. Each record gives: clone size, D gene, J gene, CDR3 length, V gene, CDR3 protein, CDR3 DNA. D genes are given only for firm matches. Some rows mark clone size as missing; the rest say once, few, many or name a class of expanded clone.

clone_size: NA
d_call: NA
j_call: TRBJ1-1
cdr3_length: 14
v_call: TRBV5-1
cdr3_aa: CASRDTVGGLEAFF
cdr3_nt: TGCGCCAGCAGAGATACAGTGGGAGGGCTTGAAGCTTTCTTT

clone_size: many
d_call: NA
j_call: TRBJ1-6
cdr3_length: 14
v_call: TRBV7-9
cdr3_aa: CASSSLPGNSPLHF
cdr3_nt: TGTGCCAGCAGCTCCCTCCCCGGGAATTCACCCCTCCACTTT

clone_size: few
d_call: NA
j_call: TRBJ2-2
cdr3_length: 15
v_call: TRBV6-1
cdr3_aa: CASSELGLNTGELFF
cdr3_nt: TGTGCCAGCAGTGAACTGGGCCTGAACACCGGGGAGCTGTTTTTT

clone_size: few
d_call: NA
j_call: TRBJ2-2
cdr3_length: 13
v_call: TRBV11-2
cdr3_aa: CASRQQGAGELFF
cdr3_nt: TGTGCCAGCAGACAACAGGGAGCCGGGGAGCTGTTTTTT

clone_size: NA
d_call: NA
j_call: TRBJ1-4
cdr3_length: 14
v_call: TRBV12-3/TRBV12-4
cdr3_aa: CASSFQQGGEKLFF
cdr3_nt: TGTGCCAGCAGTTTTCAACAGGGAGGGGAAAAACTGTTTTTT

clone_size: few
d_call: NA
j_call: TRBJ1-5
cdr3_length: 14
v_call: TRBV12-3/TRBV12-4
cdr3_aa: CASSPRRVGQPQHF
cdr3_nt: TGTGCCAGCAGTCCCCGTAGAGTCGGTCAGCCCCAGCATTTT

clone_size: NA
d_call: TRBD2
j_call: TRBJ2-1
cdr3_length: 13
v_call: TRBV6-2/TRBV6-3
cdr3_aa: CASTLAGGGKQFF
cdr3_nt: TGTGCCAGCACTTTAGCGGGGGGGGGGAAGCAGTTCTTC

clone_size: NA
d_call: NA
j_call: TRBJ2-3
cdr3_length: 14
v_call: TRBV5-4
cdr3_aa: CASSLVEGGYTQYF
cdr3_nt: TGTGCCAGCAGCTTGGTTGAAGGGGGGTATACGCAGTATTTT

clone_size: few
d_call: TRBD1
j_call: TRBJ1-4
cdr3_length: 15
v_call: TRBV30
cdr3_aa: CAWSMLGQKNEKLFF
cdr3_nt: TGTGCCTGGAGTATGTTGGGACAGAAGAATGAAAAACTGTTTTTT

clone_size: NA
d_call: TRBD2
j_call: TRBJ2-5
cdr3_length: 15
v_call: TRBV12-3/TRBV12-4
cdr3_aa: CASSRLAGDQETQYF
cdr3_nt: TGTGCCAGCAGTAGACTAGCGGGGGATCAAGAGACCCAGTACTTC

clone_size: NA
d_call: NA
j_call: TRBJ2-1
cdr3_length: 12
v_call: TRBV28
cdr3_aa: CASSPVHNEQFF
cdr3_nt: TGTGCCAGCAGTCCCGTTCACAATGAGCAGTTCTTC

clone_size: few
d_call: NA
j_call: TRBJ1-1
cdr3_length: 13
v_call: TRBV10-3
cdr3_aa: CAISGKGGDEAFF
cdr3_nt: TGTGCCATCAGTGGAAAGGGGGGTGACGAAGCTTTCTTT

clone_size: NA
d_call: TRBD2
j_call: TRBJ2-5
cdr3_length: 20
v_call: TRBV6-2/TRBV6-3
cdr3_aa: CASSYRVQRGGPKTQETQYF
cdr3_nt: TGTGCCAGCAGTTACCGGGTCCAGCGGGGGGGACCTAAGACGCAAGAGACCCAGTACTTC

clone_size: few
d_call: NA
j_call: TRBJ1-1
cdr3_length: 15
v_call: TRBV5-1
cdr3_aa: CASSPISRGQTEAFF
cdr3_nt: TGCGCCAGCAGCCCCATCTCGCGGGGTCAAACTGAAGCTTTCTTT

clone_size: NA
d_call: NA
j_call: TRBJ2-4
cdr3_length: 13
v_call: TRBV7-2
cdr3_aa: CASSLTGHGIQYF
cdr3_nt: TGTGCCAGCAGCTTAACCGGGCATGGCATTCAGTACTTC

clone_size: NA
d_call: NA
j_call: TRBJ1-1
cdr3_length: 14
v_call: TRBV7-3
cdr3_aa: CASSPGWGDTEAFF
cdr3_nt: TGTGCCAGCAGCCCAGGGTGGGGGGACACTGAAGCTTTCTTT

clone_size: few
d_call: TRBD1
j_call: TRBJ1-2
cdr3_length: 13
v_call: TRBV7-3
cdr3_aa: CASSSTGEEGYTF
cdr3_nt: TGTGCCAGCAGCTCCACAGGGGAAGAGGGCTACACCTTC

clone_size: NA
d_call: TRBD1
j_call: TRBJ1-2
cdr3_length: 12
v_call: TRBV2
cdr3_aa: CATVQGVEGYTF
cdr3_nt: TGTGCCACCGTTCAGGGGGTAGAGGGCTACACCTTC

clone_size: few
d_call: TRBD2
j_call: TRBJ2-7
cdr3_length: 16
v_call: TRBV4-1
cdr3_aa: CASSHPVAGGSYEQYF
cdr3_nt: TGCGCCAGCAGCCACCCCGTAGCGGGGGGCAGTTACGAGCAGTACTTC

clone_size: few
d_call: NA
j_call: TRBJ2-4
cdr3_length: 15
v_call: TRBV13
cdr3_aa: CASSPALTGLNIQYF
cdr3_nt: TGTGCCAGCAGCCCAGCCTTGACAGGCCTAAACATTCAGTACTTC

clone_size: NA
d_call: NA
j_call: TRBJ2-3
cdr3_length: 15
v_call: TRBV6-2/TRBV6-3
cdr3_aa: CASSFSGGMADTQYF
cdr3_nt: TGTGCCAGCAGTTTTAGTGGGGGAATGGCAGATACGCAGTATTTT

clone_size: NA
d_call: NA
j_call: TRBJ2-2
cdr3_length: 15
v_call: TRBV18
cdr3_aa: CASSPPEGGAGELFF
cdr3_nt: TGTGCCAGCTCACCACCCGAGGGAGGTGCCGGGGAGCTGTTTTTT

clone_size: few
d_call: NA
j_call: TRBJ1-3
cdr3_length: 14
v_call: TRBV6-1
cdr3_aa: CASSEVRGSNTIYF
cdr3_nt: TGTGCCAGCAGTGAAGTGAGAGGATCGAACACCATATATTTT

clone_size: few
d_call: NA
j_call: TRBJ1-1
cdr3_length: 14
v_call: TRBV3-1
cdr3_aa: CASSQEWKNTEAFF
cdr3_nt: TGTGCCAGCAGCCAAGAGTGGAAGAACACTGAAGCTTTCTTT

clone_size: NA
d_call: NA
j_call: TRBJ2-5
cdr3_length: 15
v_call: TRBV7-2
cdr3_aa: CASSSRSEPGETQYF
cdr3_nt: TGTGCCAGCAGCTCACGGTCGGAGCCGGGTGAGACCCAGTACTTC

clone_size: few
d_call: NA
j_call: TRBJ2-3
cdr3_length: 15
v_call: TRBV11-2
cdr3_aa: CASSLGTPGTDTQYF
cdr3_nt: TGTGCCAGCAGCCTCGGGACGCCCGGCACAGATACGCAGTATTTT

clone_size: NA
d_call: NA
j_call: TRBJ1-1
cdr3_length: 11
v_call: TRBV20-1
cdr3_aa: CSVRRDTEAFF
cdr3_nt: TGCAGTGTTAGACGGGACACTGAAGCTTTCTTT

clone_size: few
d_call: NA
j_call: TRBJ2-1
cdr3_length: 15
v_call: TRBV12-3/TRBV12-4
cdr3_aa: CASSLRQAGYNEQFF
cdr3_nt: TGTGCCAGCAGTCTAAGACAGGCGGGGTACAATGAGCAGTTCTTC

clone_size: NA
d_call: NA
j_call: TRBJ1-2
cdr3_length: 13
v_call: TRBV20-1
cdr3_aa: CSARDPINYGYTF
cdr3_nt: TGCAGTGCTAGAGATCCGATTAACTATGGCTACACCTTC

clone_size: NA
d_call: TRBD1
j_call: TRBJ1-1
cdr3_length: 14
v_call: TRBV6-1
cdr3_aa: CASRLTGGDTEAFF
cdr3_nt: TGTGCCAGCAGGCTGACAGGGGGCGACACTGAAGCTTTCTTT

clone_size: few
d_call: TRBD2
j_call: TRBJ2-5
cdr3_length: 15
v_call: TRBV6-5
cdr3_aa: CASSLGLAGLETQYF
cdr3_nt: TGTGCCAGCAGCCTGGGACTAGCGGGGTTAGAGACCCAGTACTTC

clone_size: few
d_call: TRBD1
j_call: TRBJ1-5
cdr3_length: 15
v_call: TRBV7-6
cdr3_aa: CASSLQGTADQPQHF
cdr3_nt: TGTGCCAGCAGCCTACAAGGGACAGCAGATCAGCCCCAGCATTTT

clone_size: few
d_call: NA
j_call: TRBJ2-7
cdr3_length: 15
v_call: TRBV20-1
cdr3_aa: CSALAQGGYFYEQYF
cdr3_nt: TGCAGTGCTCTCGCTCAGGGGGGATACTTTTACGAGCAGTACTTC

clone_size: NA
d_call: NA
j_call: TRBJ1-2
cdr3_length: 15
v_call: TRBV5-1
cdr3_aa: CASSLAVSRSSGYTF
cdr3_nt: TGCGCCAGCAGCTTGGCGGTTTCCCGGTCGAGCGGCTACACCTTC

clone_size: few
d_call: NA
j_call: TRBJ2-1
cdr3_length: 13
v_call: TRBV28
cdr3_aa: CASSFRGFNEQFF
cdr3_nt: TGTGCCAGCAGTTTCCGGGGCTTCAATGAGCAGTTCTTC